The 23 T cell receptor beta chains presented below share a single source sample, sequenced in a study of shared clonotypes between healthy human individuals. The data were produced by immunoSEQ multiplex PCR, yet TCRdb's version contains in-frame clones alone and is incomplete. The sample lists millions of clones, roughly nine tenths occurring once. Input material: naive CD4+ T cells sorted from blood. Subset of the sample: CD45RA+ positively selected. Every receptor here comes from a man aged 18 to 30 in good health.

The V call is TRBV5-5, the J call TRBJ2-3; D might be TRBD1 (6 bases). V was clipped by 3 bases and J by 12 bases, with 26 bases between them. The CDR3 is 16 amino acids. The V gene's germline CDR1 is SGHKS and CDR2 YYEKEE (reference sequence). The CDR3 region is CASSSLGSKGVWFQYF. The CDR3 coding sequence is TGTGCCAGCAGCTCCTTGGGTAGCAAGGGGGTGTGGTTTCAGTATTTT.

V usage is TRBV5-1 and J usage is TRBJ2-5; 9 bases are shared with TRBD1. After removal of 4 bases from V and 2 bases from J, the junction contained 3 bases not matched to a gene. CDR3 size: 14 residues. CDR1 SGHRS and CDR2 YFSETQ come from the germline V gene. CDR3 sequence: CASSPDRGQETQYF. The CDR3 DNA is TGCGCCAGCAGCCCGGACAGGGGTCAAGAGACCCAGTACTTC. The full variable domain, with the rest looked up from reference TRBV5-1 and TRBJ2-5, is KAGVTQTPRYLIKTRGQQVTLSCSPISGHRSVSWYQQTPGQGLQFLFEYFSETQRNKGNFPGRFSGRQFSNSRSEMNVSTLELGDSALYLCASSPDRGQETQYFGPGTRLLVL.

This clone has a single count. This chain connects TRBV20-1 to TRBJ2-7, with D perhaps matching TRBD2 (6 bases). This CDR3 is 11 amino acids long. V was pared by 6 bases and J by 7 bases, with 13 bases between. Germline values: CDR1 DFQATT, CDR2 SNEGSKA (reference sequence). The CDR3 region has the DNA TGCAGTGCACAAAAAGGGAGGGAGCAGTACTTC. Translating it yields CSAQKGREQYF.

The chain couples TRBV5-4 to TRBJ2-3, with TRBD2 matching 14 bases. Germline V gene data show CDR1 as SGHNT and CDR2 as YYREEE (reference sequence). V lost 3 bases to trimming and J lost 1 base; unmatched junction nucleotides: 1. CDR3 size: 16 residues. As DNA, the CDR3 is TGTGCCAGCAGCTCGGGACTAGCGGGGGGCACAGATACGCAGTATTTT. It is translated as CASSSGLAGGTDTQYF.

The chain has TRBV7-9 and TRBJ2-3; 7 bases align to TRBD1. Germline V gene lookup returns CDR1 SEHNR and CDR2 FQNEAQ (reference sequence). The ends lost 6 bases at V and 3 bases at J; junction bases unmatched: 9. The CDR3 runs 15 residues. The CDR3 is CASSPRTGGTDTQYF. CDR3 coding DNA: TGTGCCAGCAGTCCTAGGACAGGTGGGACAGATACGCAGTATTTT.

The genes are TRBV18 and TRBJ2-7; tentative D call: TRBD1 (5 bases). This CDR3 contains 14 residues. Looked up from germline, CDR1 is KGHSH and CDR2 is LQKENI. The V end lost 8 bases, the J end lost 0 bases, and 14 bases lay between the germline ends. This CDR3 is CASSSAGLSYEQYF. The DNA of the CDR3 is TGTGCCAGCAGTTCAGCAGGGCTCTCCTACGAGCAGTACTTC.

The V call is TRBV5-6, the J call TRBJ1-1, with D unresolved. The length of the CDR3 is 14 residues. The germline CDR1 and CDR2 sequences are SGHDT and YYEEEE. V was cut by 0 bases and J by 5 bases, with 11 bases left in between. CDR3 sequence: CASSLGSSGTEAFF. The CDR3 DNA follows: TGTGCCAGCAGCTTGGGGTCTAGTGGGACTGAAGCTTTCTTT.

This clone was observed a single time. The V and J genes are TRBV4-2 and TRBJ2-3, with TRBD2 matching over 7 bases. The CDR3 is made up of 16 amino acids. CDR1 is LGHNA and CDR2 is YNFKEQ in the germline V gene. The V gene end was trimmed by 4 bases and the J gene end by 6 bases; junction bases not matched to a gene: 13. The CDR3 DNA reads TGTGCCAGCAGCCCCCAAGTTTCGGCTAGCGGCGATACGCAGTATTTT. This gives the protein CASSPQVSASGDTQYF.

The chain is built from TRBV7-3 and TRBJ1-1; D is possibly TRBD1 (5 bases). The CDR3 totals 15 residues. Germline loops: CDR1 SGHTA, CDR2 FQGTGA. Trimming took off 5 bases at V and 2 bases at J, with 15 bases between the two ends. The CDR3 is CASSPRGAKNTEAFF. DNA of the CDR3: TGTGCCAGCAGCCCCCGTGGGGCAAAAAACACTGAAGCTTTCTTT.

V is TRBV6-5 and J is TRBJ2-5, with D hard to call. The germline CDR1 and CDR2 sequences are MNHEY and SVGAGI. This CDR3 is built from 15 residues. Trimming took off 0 bases at V and 5 bases at J, with 13 bases between the two ends. This CDR3 reads CASSYSTRSRETQYF. As DNA, the CDR3 is TGTGCCAGCAGTTACTCGACCAGATCACGGGAGACCCAGTACTTC.

The chain uses TRBV2 and TRBJ2-5; D is ambiguous. Gene TRBJ2-7 matches the end of the DNA better, so the J call may be wrong. The germline V gene encodes CDR1 SNHLY and CDR2 FYNNEI. This CDR3 region has 12 residues. Here the CDR3 reads CASNLGSYEQYF. In DNA, the CDR3 is TGTGCCAGCAACCTAGGCTCCTACGAGCAGTACTTC.

CDR3 DNA: TGTGCCAGCAGTGGATGGGAACCCAATCAGCCCCAGCATTTT. Its translation is CASSGWEPNQPQHF. The chain uses TRBV25-1 and TRBJ1-5; D is unresolved. This CDR3 region has 14 residues. Germline loops: CDR1 MGHDK, CDR2 SYGVNS. The V end lost 4 bases, the J end lost 3 bases, and 10 bases lay between the germline ends.

This chain connects TRBV29-1 to TRBJ2-2, with a tentative D call TRBD2 (6 bases). This CDR3 has 13 residues. Germline V gives CDR1 SQVTM, CDR2 ANQGSEA. The germline V and J ends were trimmed by 7 bases and 1 base, with 10 bases remaining between them. Here the CDR3 reads CSADYKNTGELFF. The CDR3 bases are TGCAGCGCGGACTACAAGAACACCGGGGAGCTGTTTTTT.

The sample holds one count of this clone. The sample has other DNA sequences that encode this CDR3 too. The chain combines TRBV30 with TRBJ2-5; D gene ambiguous. The CDR3 spans 11 residues. With 1 base removed from V and 3 bases from J, the gap between germline ends came to 3 bases. Germline CDR1 GTSNPN, CDR2 SVGIG (reference sequence). CDR3 amino acids: CAWSGEETQYF. CDR3 nucleotide sequence: TGTGCCTGGAGTGGGGAAGAGACCCAGTACTTC.

The chain links TRBV2 to TRBJ2-7; D is unresolved. Trimming left V 4 bases short and J 5 bases short, with 15 bases between. The CDR3 totals 14 residues. CDR1 is SNHLY and CDR2 is FYNNEI in the germline V gene. CDR3 protein: CASSGSWQANEQYF. The DNA for the CDR3 is TGTGCCAGCAGTGGTTCTTGGCAGGCAAACGAGCAGTACTTC.

This sequence joins TRBV27 and TRBJ2-1; 10 bases are shared with TRBD2. Germline loops: CDR1 MNHEY, CDR2 SMNVEV (reference sequence). With V trimmed by 6 bases and J by 10 bases, 6 bases remained unmatched. The CDR3 is made up of 13 amino acids. The CDR3 sequence: CASRAGGPREQFF. CDR3 DNA: TGTGCCAGCAGAGCGGGAGGGCCCCGGGAGCAGTTCTTC.

J is TRBJ2-1 and V is TRBV6-4, with 7 positions matching TRBD2. With V trimmed by 3 bases and J by 7 bases, 6 bases remained unmatched. CDR3 length: 14 amino acids. Germline assignment: CDR1 MRHNA and CDR2 SNTAGT. The CDR3, as DNA: TGTGCCAGCAGTGATGGCGGGAGAAGGAATGAGCAGTTCTTC. Its protein is CASSDGGRRNEQFF.

V usage is TRBV10-3 and J usage is TRBJ2-1; TRBD2 matches 8 bases. The germline V gene has CDR1 ENHRY and CDR2 SYGVKD. The CDR3 contains 15 residues. V dropped 5 bases and J dropped 6; count of bases not matched to a gene: 9. CDR3 protein: CAISPSGLGGNEQFF. Written as DNA, the CDR3 is TGTGCCATCAGTCCCTCGGGACTAGGGGGCAATGAGCAGTTCTTC.

The chain is built from TRBV4-3 and TRBJ2-3; TRBD2 agrees at 11 bases. Unmatched junction bases numbered 3, after V lost 0 bases and J lost 4 bases. The CDR3 consists of 16 residues. The germline V gene has CDR1 LGHNA and CDR2 YSLEER. As DNA, the CDR3 is TGCGCCAGCAGCCAAGACGTAGCGGGAGGGGCAGATACGCAGTATTTT. The encoded protein is CASSQDVAGGADTQYF.

The genes are TRBV6-6 and TRBJ1-1; tentative D call: TRBD1 (5 bases). Germline V lookup: CDR1 MNHNY, CDR2 SVGAGI (reference sequence). The CDR3 sequence is 15 residues long. V lost 2 bases and J lost 4, with 14 bases in between. As DNA, the CDR3 is TGTGCCAGCAGTTACGGGGCCCCGGGGGGCACTGAAGCTTTCTTT. Amino acids: CASSYGAPGGTEAFF.

The chain has TRBV6-6 and TRBJ1-2; D perhaps matches TRBD1 (6 bases). Trimming removed 2 bases from V and 7 bases from J, with 14 bases in between. CDR3 size: 14 residues. Germline lookup yields CDR1 MNHNY and CDR2 SVGAGI (reference sequence). CDR3 amino acids: CASSYAQGSGGYTF. The CDR3 coding sequence is TGTGCCAGCAGTTACGCCCAGGGGAGTGGTGGCTACACCTTC.

J is TRBJ2-1 and V is TRBV5-6, with D tentatively TRBD2 (5 bases). Trimming pared 0 bases from V and 0 bases from J, leaving 16 bases between. The CDR3 is 18 amino acids. CDR1 and CDR2 from the germline V gene are SGHDT and YYEEEE. CDR3 DNA sequence: TGTGCCAGCAGCTTGGTCGGGGTAGACCAAAGCTCCTACAATGAGCAGTTCTTC. It codes for CASSLVGVDQSSYNEQFF. Variable domain in full (rest from reference TRBV5-6 and TRBJ2-1): DAGVTQSPTHLIKTRGQQVTLRCSPKSGHDTVSWYQQALGQGPQFIFQYYEEEERQRGNFPDRFSGHQFPNYSSELNVNALLLGDSALYLCASSLVGVDQSSYNEQFFGPGTRLTVL.

The chain has TRBV14 and TRBJ1-1; D unclear. CDR3 length: 15 residues. Deletions cut 2 bases from V and 0 bases from J, with 10 bases between. The germline gives CDR1 SGHDN, CDR2 FVKESK. The CDR3 bases are TGTGCCAGCAGCCAAAGGGTTTCTTTGAACACTGAAGCTTTCTTT. Its translation is CASSQRVSLNTEAFF. Using reference TRBV14 and TRBJ1-1 for the parts outside the CDR3, the full variable domain is EAGVTQFPSHSVIEKGQTVTLRCDPISGHDNLYWYRRVMGKEIKFLLHFVKESKQDESGMPNNRFLAERTGGTYSTLKVQPAELEDSGVYFCASSQRVSLNTEAFFGQGTRLTVV.